This T cell receptor (beta chain) came from a study of cytomegalovirus exposure and HLA in healthy donors. General study results and limits: The authors listed 150 to 200 TCR beta chains as cytomegalovirus-associated.

Some clones are missing from TCRdb's copy, which holds only in-frame ones; the method was immunoSEQ multiplex PCR. The sample lists some 120,000 clones; approximately 90% were seen once. The CDR3 is made up of 15 amino acids. The V gene lost 4 bases and the J gene lost 5 bases, with 17 bases spanning the gap. Germline V gene data show CDR1 as SGHAT and CDR2 as FQNNGV. Note on this clone: Its specificity is not known.

Material: PBMCs. J is TRBJ2-5 and V is TRBV11-2, with D maybe TRBD2 (7 bases). The source of this sequence is a woman between 18 and 30 years old in good health and CMV-seronegative. The CDR3 here is CASSSMRGGLETQYF. The CDR3 DNA reads TGTGCCAGCAGCTCCATGAGGGGGGGCCTGGAGACCCAGTACTTC. The complete variable domain, with remaining parts taken from reference TRBV11-2 and TRBJ2-5, reads EAGVAQSPRYKIIEKRQSVAFWCNPISGHATLYWYQQILGQGPKLLIQFQNNGVVDDSQLPKDRFSAERLKGVDSTLKIQPAKLEDSAVYLCASSSMRGGLETQYFGPGTRLLVL.